This T cell receptor (beta chain) was documented in a study of CD8 T cells in ankylosing spondylitis. Between the trimmed V and J ends, which lost 1 base and 11 bases, there was a span of 14 bases. Germline-derived CDR1 and CDR2 are DFQATT and SNEGSKA (reference sequence). CDR3 size: 12 residues. Using its own MiXCR run on the 5' RACE reads, TCRdb lists one record per CDR3 protein. The table includes 750,000 to 850,000 distinct CDR3 sequences, roughly 12% detected once. Study findings and constraints: The disease-linked clones had a CD8+ phenotype and low blood frequencies. What appeared characteristic of ankylosing spondylitis blood was a TCR beta motif of under 10 highly homologous variants.

Note on this clonotype: The antigen is not known.

The sequencing sample was made of blood, either unsorted or a sorted T cell fraction (not recorded which). The receptor's source is a male donor with ankylosing spondylitis. The chain recombines TRBV20-1 with TRBJ1-1; D gene uncertain. DNA for the CDR3: TGCAGTGCTAGAGTAGGGTCCACCGGGGCTTTCTTT. This translates into CSARVGSTGAFF.